The rows below give T cell receptor beta chains drawn from one sample of a study of OX40 agonist ivuxolimab in advanced cancers. Profiled with immunoSEQ multiplex PCR; TCRdb holds only in-frame clones, not every one. Of more than 50,000 clones in the sample, more than 75% were seen once. Sequenced here: CD4+ or CD8+ T cells sorted from blood, sampled in a trial of the OX40 agonist ivuxolimab. The receptors derive from an adult with an advanced solid tumor such as melanoma, head and neck, liver or kidney cancer. Both conserved end residues are part of each CDR3. The order of the fields is J gene, CDR3 length, V gene, CDR3 protein.

J: TRBJ2-7; length: 13; V: TRBV6-6; CDR3: CASSYSSAYEQYF
J: TRBJ1-4; length: 13; V: TRBV2; CDR3: CASISQGNEKLFF
J: TRBJ2-1; length: 12; V: TRBV7-9; CDR3: CASSFGGGEQFF
J: TRBJ2-1; length: 14; V: TRBV27; CDR3: CASSPSGGEGEQFF
J: TRBJ2-2; length: 16; V: TRBV13; CDR3: CASSLGGYQGSGELFF
J: TRBJ2-1; length: 14; V: TRBV14; CDR3: CASSQVAGQNEQFF
J: TRBJ1-2; length: 15; V: TRBV6-1; CDR3: CASRKGTWGLDGYTF
J: TRBJ2-7; length: 12; V: TRBV5-6; CDR3: CASSWSSYEQYF
J: TRBJ2-7; length: 13; V: TRBV5-6; CDR3: CASSFQGAGEQYF
J: TRBJ1-5; length: 18; V: TRBV7-8; CDR3: CASSFAGTGGYSNQPQHF
J: TRBJ2-7; length: 14; V: TRBV5-6; CDR3: CASTRGDSNYEQYF
J: TRBJ1-5; length: 15; V: TRBV6-5; CDR3: CASQPVAGVSQPQHF
J: TRBJ2-3; length: 15; V: TRBV7-9; CDR3: CASSLGQSNTDTQYF
J: TRBJ2-1; length: 17; V: TRBV4-3; CDR3: CASSQDYSTVGYNEQFF
J: TRBJ1-5; length: 15; V: TRBV27; CDR3: CASSRSTGLSQPQHF
J: TRBJ1-6; length: 16; V: TRBV4-2; CDR3: CASSLILLTEDSPLHF
J: TRBJ1-1; length: 14; V: TRBV7-8; CDR3: CASILGGENTEAFF
J: TRBJ2-3; length: 17; V: TRBV7-3; CDR3: CASSSPLGGGGTDTQYF
J: TRBJ2-3; length: 16; V: TRBV2; CDR3: CASSEAGGGAEDTQYF
J: TRBJ2-7; length: 14; V: TRBV5-4; CDR3: CASSLAVDSYEQYF
J: TRBJ1-2; length: 15; V: TRBV5-1; CDR3: CASSLDYRGNYGYTF
J: TRBJ2-7; length: 14; V: TRBV2; CDR3: CASRSGQGLSEQYF
J: TRBJ2-5; length: 16; V: TRBV13; CDR3: CASSQHGGQGGETQYF
J: TRBJ2-7; length: 15; V: TRBV11-2; CDR3: CASSLRGTAPVEQYF
J: TRBJ2-1; length: 12; V: TRBV27; CDR3: CASSLRGNEQFF
J: TRBJ2-7; length: 14; V: TRBV6-6; CDR3: CASSSPPDGYEQYF
J: TRBJ2-2; length: 15; V: TRBV29-1; CDR3: CSVPKGQSYTGELFF
J: TRBJ2-3; length: 13; V: TRBV9; CDR3: CASSAVGADTQYF
J: TRBJ2-7; length: 17; V: TRBV28; CDR3: CASSPATRGFSSYEQYF
J: TRBJ1-1; length: 13; V: TRBV11-2; CDR3: CASSLGAAGEAFF
J: TRBJ1-5; length: 13; V: TRBV4-1; CDR3: CASSQEIYLPQHF
J: TRBJ2-1; length: 11; V: TRBV6-1; CDR3: CASSYLSEQFF
J: TRBJ2-5; length: 14; V: TRBV27; CDR3: CASSSSGGGETQYF
J: TRBJ2-3; length: 16; V: TRBV5-6; CDR3: CASSFTFEFSTDTQYF
J: TRBJ1-1; length: 12; V: TRBV7-9; CDR3: CASSLGQAEAFF
J: TRBJ2-3; length: 18; V: TRBV7-3; CDR3: CASSLEGTGGILWDTQYF
J: TRBJ1-2; length: 14; V: TRBV6-1; CDR3: CASSEEGTPHGYTF
J: TRBJ2-5; length: 15; V: TRBV5-5; CDR3: CASSSSGTFLEAQYF
J: TRBJ1-1; length: 15; V: TRBV6-5; CDR3: CASSYSSGGNTEAFF
J: TRBJ1-6; length: 17; V: TRBV9; CDR3: CASSALPGQGKKSPLHF